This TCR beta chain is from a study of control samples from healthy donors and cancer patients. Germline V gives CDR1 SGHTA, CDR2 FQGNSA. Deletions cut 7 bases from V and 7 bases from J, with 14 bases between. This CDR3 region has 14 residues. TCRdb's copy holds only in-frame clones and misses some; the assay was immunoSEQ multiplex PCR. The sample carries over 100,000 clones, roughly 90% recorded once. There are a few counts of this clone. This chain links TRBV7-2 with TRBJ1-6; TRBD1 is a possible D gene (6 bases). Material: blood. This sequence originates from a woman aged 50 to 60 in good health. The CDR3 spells CASKVGQFNSPLHF. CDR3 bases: TGTGCCAGCAAGGTCGGACAGTTCAATTCACCCCTCCACTTT.